These 8 T cell receptor beta chains were sequenced from one sample in a study of blood T cell repertoires in COVID-19 (dated by TCRdb to 2019 to 2021). Libraries were built with the immunoSEQ multiplex PCR assay. The table comes from immuneACCESS by way of TCRdb, which keeps in-frame sequences with V and J called. Part of the clones is missing from these tables; in studies checked, under half for an unresolved V gene and the rest for unknown reasons. The sample data list roughly 380,000 clones, and approximately 91% of these were observed just once. The top ten constitute about 1.6% of the sample. Sequenced sample: peripheral blood. The receptors were sampled from a woman aged 35 to 49 with COVID-19, enrolled during active disease.

The chain carries TRBV4-3 and TRBJ2-7; weak D call: TRBD2 (6 bases). The CDR3 extends over 16 amino acids. The V end lost 0 bases, the J end lost 2 bases, and 14 bases lay between the germline ends. Per the germline V gene, CDR1 is LGHNA and CDR2 is YSLEER. The CDR3 is CASSQDRVGEAYEQYF. The CDR3 nucleotides are TGCGCCAGCAGCCAAGATCGGGTAGGGGAGGCCTACGAGCAGTACTTC.

On this clone itself: At one end the junction does not follow the germline gene, possibly because of a read error. This sequence joins TRBV7-7 and TRBJ1-1; no reliable D call. Per germline, CDR1 SSHAT and CDR2 FNYEAQ (reference sequence). The CDR3 loop spans 13 amino acids. CDR3 DNA: TGTGCTAGCAGCTTAGAACGGGGCACTGAAGCTTTCTTT. Its protein is CASSLERGTEAFF.

The chain has TRBV27 and TRBJ1-1; 7 positions agree with TRBD1. The CDR3 runs 18 residues. V lost 6 bases and J lost 6; bases outside the gene matches: 22. Germline V CDR1 and CDR2: MNHEY, SMNVEV (reference sequence). The CDR3 protein is CASRPIIRTGVNKAEAFF. The CDR3 DNA reads TGTGCCAGCAGGCCGATTATCAGGACAGGAGTTAACAAGGCTGAAGCTTTCTTT.

This chain connects TRBV6-2 or TRBV6-3 to TRBJ2-1, with D possibly being TRBD1 (6 bases). CDR1 and CDR2 from the germline V gene are MNHEY and SVGEGT. Trimming removed 5 bases at V and 7 bases at J, with 6 bases between. This CDR3 contains 11 residues. This chain's CDR3 is CASSRGNEQFF. DNA for the CDR3: TGTGCCAGCAGTAGGGGGAATGAGCAGTTCTTC.

The V call is TRBV7-2, the J call TRBJ1-6; TRBD1 is a possible D gene (6 bases). The ends were cut back, 5 bases at V and 6 bases at J, with 14 bases in the middle. The CDR3 length is 15 residues. Germline CDR1 is SGHTA and CDR2 is FQGNSA. The CDR3: CASSMDRGRNSPLHF. The DNA for the CDR3 is TGTGCCAGCAGCATGGACAGAGGCCGTAATTCACCCCTCCACTTT.

This chain uses TRBV28 with TRBJ1-3, with 9 bases that match TRBD1. Germline V gene data show CDR1 as MDHEN and CDR2 as SYDVKM. The V and J ends lost 7 bases and 0 bases, in that order; junction bases with no gene match: 7. This CDR3 contains 16 residues. CDR3 nucleotide sequence: TGTGCCAGCATTCCGGGACAGGGATTCTCTGGAAACACCATATATTTT. Protein product: CASIPGQGFSGNTIYF.

The CDR3 loop reads CASSFGGGALGELFF. The CDR3 bases are TGTGCCAGCAGCTTCGGCGGGGGGGCCCTCGGGGAGCTGTTTTTT. The chain carries TRBV11-3 and TRBJ2-2, with 9 bases that match TRBD2. Germline V gives CDR1 SGHNT, CDR2 YENEEA. The CDR3 spans 15 residues. The V and J ends lost 3 bases and 7 bases, in that order; junction bases with no gene match: 6.

The chain recombines TRBV27 with TRBJ2-3, with D possibly matching TRBD2 (6 bases). CDR1 is MNHEY and CDR2 is SMNVEV in the germline V gene (reference sequence). The CDR3 contains 13 residues. Trimming cost V 7 bases and J 0 bases, with 8 bases left between them. CDR3 coding DNA: TGTGCCAGCACTACTAGCAGCACAGATACGCAGTATTTT. Its protein is CASTTSSTDTQYF.